Detailed here is one T cell receptor beta chain. Its antigen is undetermined. This CDR3 is 17 amino acids long. Per the germline V gene, CDR1 is SGHRS and CDR2 is YFSETQ. V trimming: 5 bases; J trimming: 3 bases; junction bases outside the gene matches: 9. The authors isolated CD4+ T cells after more than eight days of culture. Replacing half the medium with IL-2 medium was done on days 3 and 7. This entry belongs to a study of vaccination effects on CD4 cells after COVID-19. Looking at the study overall: BNT162b2 vaccine or mRNA-1273 vaccine was given to participants in two doses.

Study-wide results and limits: Healthy vaccinees' vaccine-induced clones included only 1 of 255 cross-reacting with common cold coronaviruses. Early post-infection timepoints were missing from the study, which also had few convalescent patients.

Measured with immunoSEQ multiplex PCR; TCRdb has only the in-frame clones, and not every one. The data show fewer than 35,000 clones, roughly 60% seen once. The source material was CD4+ T cells from PBMCs cultured without peptide, sampled before COVID-19 vaccination. The chain combines TRBV5-1 with TRBJ2-3; 13 bases match TRBD2. This clonotype was obtained from a human donor who received a COVID-19 vaccine. The CDR3 here is CASRKTSGRRATDTQYF. In DNA form, the CDR3 reads TGCGCCAGCAGGAAGACTAGCGGGAGGAGAGCGACAGATACGCAGTATTTT.